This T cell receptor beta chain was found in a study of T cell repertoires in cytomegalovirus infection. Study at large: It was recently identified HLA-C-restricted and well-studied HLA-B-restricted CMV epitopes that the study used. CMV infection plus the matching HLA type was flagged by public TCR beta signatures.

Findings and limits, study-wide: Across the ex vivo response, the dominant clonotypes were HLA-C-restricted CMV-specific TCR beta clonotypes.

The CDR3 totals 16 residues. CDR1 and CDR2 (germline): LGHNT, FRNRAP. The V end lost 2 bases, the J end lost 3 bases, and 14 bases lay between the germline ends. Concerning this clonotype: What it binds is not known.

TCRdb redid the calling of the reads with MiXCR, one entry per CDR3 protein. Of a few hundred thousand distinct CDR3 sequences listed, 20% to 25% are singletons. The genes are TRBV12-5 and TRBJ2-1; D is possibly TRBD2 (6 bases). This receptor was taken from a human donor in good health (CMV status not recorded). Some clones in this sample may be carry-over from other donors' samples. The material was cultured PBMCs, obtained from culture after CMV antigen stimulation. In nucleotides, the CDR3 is TGTGCTAGTGGTTTGAGTCTAACGGGAGTCTACAATGAGCAGTTCTTC. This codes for CASGLSLTGVYNEQFF.